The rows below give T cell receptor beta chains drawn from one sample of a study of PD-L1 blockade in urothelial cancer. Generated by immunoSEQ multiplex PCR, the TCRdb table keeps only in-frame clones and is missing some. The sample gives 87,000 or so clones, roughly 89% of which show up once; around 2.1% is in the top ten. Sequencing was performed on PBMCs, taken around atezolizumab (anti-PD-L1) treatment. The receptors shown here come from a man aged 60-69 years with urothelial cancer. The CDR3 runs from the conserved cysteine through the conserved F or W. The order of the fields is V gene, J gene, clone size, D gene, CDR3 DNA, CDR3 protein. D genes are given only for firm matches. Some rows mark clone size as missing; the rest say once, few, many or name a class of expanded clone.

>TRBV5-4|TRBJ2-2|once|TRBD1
TGTGCCAGCAGCCTGGGACAGGGGTACGGGGAGCTGTTTTTT
CASSLGQGYGELFF
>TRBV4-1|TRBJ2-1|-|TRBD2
TGCGCCAGCAGCCTTACTAGCGGGGGGGCGGTCGAGCAGTTCTTC
CASSLTSGGAVEQFF
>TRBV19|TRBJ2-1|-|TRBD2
TGTGCCAGTAGTATTATCCCCTACCGGGCTAGCGGGAACAATGAGCAGTTCTTC
CASSIIPYRASGNNEQFF
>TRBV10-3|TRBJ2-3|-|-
TGTGCCACCGAAGGCTCAATCGCCCCCGGAGGTACGCAGTATTTT
CATEGSIAPGGTQYF
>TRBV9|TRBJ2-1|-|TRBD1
TGTGCCAGCAGCGTCAACAGGGGACCCTACAATGAGCAGTTCTTC
CASSVNRGPYNEQFF
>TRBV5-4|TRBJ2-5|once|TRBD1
TGTGCCAGCAGCTTGGTCGGGACAGAACTAAGAGGGGAGACCCAGTACTTC
CASSLVGTELRGETQYF
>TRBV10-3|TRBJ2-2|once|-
TGTGCCGTATCACATGAGGGTCCGAAGGTCGGGGAGCTGTTTTTT
CAVSHEGPKVGELFF
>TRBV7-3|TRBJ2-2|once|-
TGTGCCAGCAGCCATCCAATCACCGGGGAGCTGTTTTTT
CASSHPITGELFF
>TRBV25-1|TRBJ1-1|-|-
TGTGCCAGCAGTGAAGGGTACGGGGGAAACACTGAAGCTTTCTTT
CASSEGYGGNTEAFF
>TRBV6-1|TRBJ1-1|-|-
TGTGCCAGCAGTGCCTCGGCTGGGAGGGTGAACACTGAAGCTTTCTTT
CASSASAGRVNTEAFF
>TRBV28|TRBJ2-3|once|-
TGTGCCAGCAGTGGCGGATATACGCAGTATTTT
CASSGGYTQYF
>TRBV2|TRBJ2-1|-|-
TGTGCCAGCAGTGAACGGCAGGTCCATGAGCAGTTCTTC
CASSERQVHEQFF
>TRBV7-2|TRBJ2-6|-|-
TGTGCCAGCAGCTCTTCAGGGTCTGGGGCCAACGTCCTGACTTTC
CASSSSGSGANVLTF
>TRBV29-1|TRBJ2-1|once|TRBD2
TGCAGCGTTGAGGGACTAGCGGGAGAGGGATCCTACAATGAGCAGTTCTTC
CSVEGLAGEGSYNEQFF
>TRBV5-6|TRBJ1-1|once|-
TGTGCCAGCAGCTTGGATGGGCGGGGGCTGAACACTGAAGCTTTCTTT
CASSLDGRGLNTEAFF
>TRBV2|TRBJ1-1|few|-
TGTGCCAGCAGCCGGGGGGTGGCAGCTGAAGCTTTCTTT
CASSRGVAAEAFF
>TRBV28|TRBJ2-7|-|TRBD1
TGTGCCAGCAGTCCATCATCCGGGACAGGGAAACACGAGCAGTACTTC
CASSPSSGTGKHEQYF
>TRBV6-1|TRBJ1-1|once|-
TGTGCCAGCAGTGCTTGGGGCTGGGCTGAAGCTTTCTTT
CASSAWGWAEAFF
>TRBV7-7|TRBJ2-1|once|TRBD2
TGTGCCAGCAGCCCTCGGACTAGCGGGGACTCTTACAATGAGCAGTTCTTC
CASSPRTSGDSYNEQFF
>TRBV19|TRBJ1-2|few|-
TGTGCCAGTAGCCTCCCGGGATCACGGGACTATGGCTACACCTTC
CASSLPGSRDYGYTF
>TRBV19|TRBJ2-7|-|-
TGTGCCAGTAGTATGCGGGGGCAGGCCTACGAGCAGTACTTC
CASSMRGQAYEQYF
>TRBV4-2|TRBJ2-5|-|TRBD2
TGTGCCAGCAGCCAAGGTTCGGGACTAGCGGGGGGTGAGACCCAGTACTTC
CASSQGSGLAGGETQYF
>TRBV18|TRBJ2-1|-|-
TGTGCCAGCTCACCTGGTTCTAGCGCGAACTCCACGGGGTACAATGAGCAGTTCTTC
CASSPGSSANSTGYNEQFF
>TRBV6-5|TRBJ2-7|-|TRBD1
TGTGCCAGCAGGGCCGGAGGGACAGGGCGATACGAGCAGTACTTC
CASRAGGTGRYEQYF
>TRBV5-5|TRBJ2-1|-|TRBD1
TGTGCCAGCAGCTTTCAGGGGGCCTCCTACAATGAGCAGTTCTTC
CASSFQGASYNEQFF
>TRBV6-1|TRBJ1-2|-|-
TGTGCCAGCAGTACTCTGGTCGGGGGTAACTATGGCTACACCTTC
CASSTLVGGNYGYTF
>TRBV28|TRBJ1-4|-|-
TGTGCCAGCAGTGGGGGGGGCCCTAATGAAAAACTGTTTTTT
CASSGGGPNEKLFF
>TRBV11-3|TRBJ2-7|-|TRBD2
TGTGCCAGCAGCTTAGGGTCGCGGGAGTTATACTTC
CASSLGSRELYF
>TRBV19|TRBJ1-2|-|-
TGTGCCAGTAGTATAGACCGGACTGGGGTAACGCCTAACTATGGCTACACCTTC
CASSIDRTGVTPNYGYTF
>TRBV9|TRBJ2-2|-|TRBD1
TGTGCCAGCAGCGACAGAAAGGGACAGCCCGGGGAGCTGTTTTTT
CASSDRKGQPGELFF
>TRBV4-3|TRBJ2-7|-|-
TGCGCCAGCAGCCCACAGGGAAACGGTGGGTCCTACGAGCAGTACTTC
CASSPQGNGGSYEQYF
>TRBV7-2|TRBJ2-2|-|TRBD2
TGTGCCAGCAGCTTTACTAGCGGGGGGGTTAACACCGGGGAGCTGTTTTTT
CASSFTSGGVNTGELFF
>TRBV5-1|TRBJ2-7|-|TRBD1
TGCGCCAGCGGAACCGGGACAGGGATTACCTACGAGCAGTACTTC
CASGTGTGITYEQYF
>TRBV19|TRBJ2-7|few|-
TGTGCCAGTAGTATAGTCCCCGGCTACGAGCAGTACTTC
CASSIVPGYEQYF
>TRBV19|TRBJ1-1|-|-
TGTGCCAGTAGTAAGAGGACAGAGAACACTGAAGCTTTCTTT
CASSKRTENTEAFF
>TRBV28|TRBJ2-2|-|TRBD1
TGTGCCAGCAGTTCCGGGACAGGGACCCCAAAAAAGCTGTTTTTT
CASSSGTGTPKKLFF
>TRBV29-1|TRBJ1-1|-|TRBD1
TGCAGCGTCCGGGACAGGGTACACACTGAAGCTTTCTTT
CSVRDRVHTEAFF
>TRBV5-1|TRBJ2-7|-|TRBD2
TGCGCCAGCAGCTTGTTAGCGGGGGCCCCCTCCTACGAGCAGTACTTC
CASSLLAGAPSYEQYF
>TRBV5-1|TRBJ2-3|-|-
TGCGCCAGCAGCTTGGCCGTTGGGGGGGATACGCAGTATTTT
CASSLAVGGDTQYF
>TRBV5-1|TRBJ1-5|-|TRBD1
TGCGCCAGCAGCCCTCAGGGGGCAGGAGGCAATCAGCCCCAGCATTTT
CASSPQGAGGNQPQHF
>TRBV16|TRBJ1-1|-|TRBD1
TGTGCCAGCAGACGACTACAGGGGACTTTGAACACTGAAGCTTTCTTT
CASRRLQGTLNTEAFF
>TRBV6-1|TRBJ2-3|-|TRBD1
TGTGCCAGCAGTGCGGGGACAGGGGTCACAGATACGCAGTATTTT
CASSAGTGVTDTQYF
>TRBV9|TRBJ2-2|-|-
TGTGCCAGCAGCGTAGATCCTCGCGGGTCCGGGGAGCTGTTTTTT
CASSVDPRGSGELFF
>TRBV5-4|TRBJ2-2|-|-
TGTGCCAGCAGCCGCGAAAAAGCGAACACCGGGGAGCTGTTTTTT
CASSREKANTGELFF
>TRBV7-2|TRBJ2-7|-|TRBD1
TGTGCCAGCAGCTTATCCGGGACAGCATACGAGCAGTACTTC
CASSLSGTAYEQYF
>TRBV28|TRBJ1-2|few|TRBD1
TGTGCCAGCAGTGGGCCAACAGGGGTGAGCTATGGCTACACCTTC
CASSGPTGVSYGYTF
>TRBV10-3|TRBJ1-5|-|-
TGTGCCATCAGTGAGTCGGGAAGAGGTGGACAGAGAAATCAGCCCCAGCATTTT
CAISESGRGGQRNQPQHF
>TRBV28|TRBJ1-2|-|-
TGTGCCAGCAGTTTTCAGGGGTCCTATGGCTACACCTTC
CASSFQGSYGYTF
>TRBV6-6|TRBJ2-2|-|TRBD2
TGTGCCAGCAGTTACGGGGGGGCCGGGGAGCTGTTTTTT
CASSYGGAGELFF
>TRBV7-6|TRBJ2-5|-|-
TGTGCCAGCAGCTTATCAGGCCGGAACCAAGAGACCCAGTACTTC
CASSLSGRNQETQYF
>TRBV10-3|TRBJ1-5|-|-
TGTGCCATCGGCGAGTCAGGGGCTGGTCAGCCCCAGCATTTT
CAIGESGAGQPQHF
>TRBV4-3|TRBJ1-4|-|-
TGCGCCAGCAGCCAAGGAGCGAGAGGGCTTAATGAAAAACTGTTTTTT
CASSQGARGLNEKLFF